This T cell receptor (beta chain) came from a study of cytomegalovirus exposure and HLA in healthy donors. Study-wide results and caveats: Within an earlier analysis, most TCR beta V segments proved productive either about 87% or about 30% of the time. Later work showed greater clonal expansion in HLA-associated TCR beta chains than in equally common others. HLA restriction was apparent for most CMV-associated TCR beta chains in a later analysis.

As for this clone: Its antigen is unidentified.

CDR3 length: 15 residues. The V gene's germline CDR1 is MNHNS and CDR2 SASEGT. V lost 2 bases and J 1 base, leaving 8 bases between the germline ends. All donors participated as healthy donors of bone marrow. A multiplex PCR was run with 60 Vbeta primers and 13 Jbeta primers. Profiled with immunoSEQ multiplex PCR; TCRdb holds only in-frame clones, not every one. The sample has about 94,000 clones; approximately 76% are singletons. The J gene is TRBJ2-2, the V gene TRBV6-1; D is possibly TRBD1 (6 bases). The receptor's source is a man aged 35 to 55 in good health and CMV-seropositive. Sequencing was carried out using PBMCs. The CDR3 region is CASSEQGGNTGELFF. CDR3 sequence (DNA): TGTGCCAGCAGTGAACAAGGGGGGAACACCGGGGAGCTGTTTTTT.